The T cell receptor beta chain described here comes from a study of long-term antiretroviral therapy in people with HIV. A note on this clone: Its antigen is undetermined.

The libraries were made with immunoSEQ v3.0 at survey level. Assay: immunoSEQ multiplex PCR; the TCRdb copy retains only in-frame clones and omits some. Of nearly 50,000 clones detected, about 80% appear once; the ten largest clones hold roughly 3%. Study-wide results and limits: Post-ART samples showed increased diversity that remained below transplant donor control levels.

The germline V gene encodes CDR1 SGHRS and CDR2 YFSETQ. The CDR3 runs 14 residues. V lost 1 base and J 4 bases, leaving 9 bases between the germline ends. The chain joins TRBV5-1 to TRBJ1-3, with D perhaps matching TRBD1 (5 bases). The source was unsorted PBMCs, collected 0.8 years after starting antiretroviral therapy. The origin of this receptor is a woman aged 18 to 35 with HIV. CDR3 nucleotides: TGCGCCAGCAGCTTGTCAGGGTACGGAAACACCATATATTTT. This translates into CASSLSGYGNTIYF.